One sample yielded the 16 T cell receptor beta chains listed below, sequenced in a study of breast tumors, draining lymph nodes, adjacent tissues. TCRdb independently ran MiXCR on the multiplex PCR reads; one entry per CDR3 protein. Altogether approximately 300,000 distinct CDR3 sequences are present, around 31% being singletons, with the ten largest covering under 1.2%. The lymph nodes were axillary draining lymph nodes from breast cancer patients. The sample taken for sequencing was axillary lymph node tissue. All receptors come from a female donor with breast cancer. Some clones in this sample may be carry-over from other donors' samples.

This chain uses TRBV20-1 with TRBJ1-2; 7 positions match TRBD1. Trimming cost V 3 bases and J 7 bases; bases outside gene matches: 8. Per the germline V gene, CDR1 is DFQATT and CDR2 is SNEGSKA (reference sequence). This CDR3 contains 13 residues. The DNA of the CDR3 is TGCAGTGCTAGTAGCCAGGGGGTTGTTGGCTACACCTTC. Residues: CSASSQGVVGYTF.

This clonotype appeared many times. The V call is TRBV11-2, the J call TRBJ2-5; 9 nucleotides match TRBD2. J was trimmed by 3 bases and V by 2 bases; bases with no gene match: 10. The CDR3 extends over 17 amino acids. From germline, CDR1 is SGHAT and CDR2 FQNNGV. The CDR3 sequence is CASSLRGAGGPEETQYF. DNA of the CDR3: TGTGCCAGCAGCTTAAGAGGGGCGGGAGGGCCGGAAGAGACCCAGTACTTC.

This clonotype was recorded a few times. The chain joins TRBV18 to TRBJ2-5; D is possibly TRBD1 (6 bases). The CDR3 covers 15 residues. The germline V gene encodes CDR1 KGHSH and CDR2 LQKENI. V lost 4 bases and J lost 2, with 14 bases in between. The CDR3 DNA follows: TGTGCCAGCTCACGGTCCGGGACACTACAAGAGACCCAGTACTTC. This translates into CASSRSGTLQETQYF.

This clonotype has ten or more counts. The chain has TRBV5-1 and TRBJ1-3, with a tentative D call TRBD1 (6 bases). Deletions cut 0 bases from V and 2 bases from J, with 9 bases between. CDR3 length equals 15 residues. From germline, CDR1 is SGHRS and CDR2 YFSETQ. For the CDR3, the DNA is TGCGCCAGCAGCTTGGTTTCAGGGGCTGGAAACACCATATATTTT. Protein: CASSLVSGAGNTIYF. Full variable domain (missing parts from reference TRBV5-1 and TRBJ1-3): KAGVTQTPRYLIKTRGQQVTLSCSPISGHRSVSWYQQTPGQGLQFLFEYFSETQRNKGNFPGRFSGRQFSNSRSEMNVSTLELGDSALYLCASSLVSGAGNTIYFGEGSWLTVV.

This chain's CDR3 is CASSAGNNSPLHF. The CDR3 nucleotides read TGTGCCAGCAGCGCAGGGAATAATTCACCCCTCCACTTT. The gene calls are TRBV11-2 and TRBJ1-6, with D possibly TRBD1 on 5 matching bases. V lost 5 bases and J lost 5, with 7 bases in between. Germline CDR1 reads SGHAT; CDR2 reads FQNNGV. CDR3 length equals 13 residues.

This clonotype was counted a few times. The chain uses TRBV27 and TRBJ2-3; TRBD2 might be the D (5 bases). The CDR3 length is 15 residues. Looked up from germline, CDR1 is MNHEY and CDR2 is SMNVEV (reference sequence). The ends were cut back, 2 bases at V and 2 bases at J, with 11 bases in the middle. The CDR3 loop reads CASSLKDSLTDTQYF. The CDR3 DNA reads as TGTGCCAGCAGTTTAAAGGACTCGCTCACAGATACGCAGTATTTT.

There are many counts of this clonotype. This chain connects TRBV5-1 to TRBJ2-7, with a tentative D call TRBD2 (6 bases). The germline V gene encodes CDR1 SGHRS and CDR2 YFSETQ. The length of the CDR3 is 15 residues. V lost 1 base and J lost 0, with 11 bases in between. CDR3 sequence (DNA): TGCGCCAGCAGCTTGTCGGGACTTAGCTCCTACGAGCAGTACTTC. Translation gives CASSLSGLSSYEQYF.

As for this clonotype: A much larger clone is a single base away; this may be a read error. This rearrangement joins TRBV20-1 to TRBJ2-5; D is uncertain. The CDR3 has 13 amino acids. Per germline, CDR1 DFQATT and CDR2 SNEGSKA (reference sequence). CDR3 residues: CSGWVGAKGTQYF. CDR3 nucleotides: TGCAGCGGATGGGTAGGCGCAAAAGGGACCCAGTACTTC.

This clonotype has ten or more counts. In DNA form, the CDR3 reads TGCAGTGCTAGTCTGGGACTAGGCAGACCCAATGAGCAGTTCTTC. It yields the protein CSASLGLGRPNEQFF. V gene TRBV20-1 combines with J gene TRBJ2-1; 8 bases fit TRBD2. Germline values: CDR1 DFQATT, CDR2 SNEGSKA (reference sequence). This CDR3 contains 15 residues. The trim removed 3 bases at V and 6 bases at J, leaving 10 bases unmatched.

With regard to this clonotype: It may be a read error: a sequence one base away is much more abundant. The DNA of the CDR3 is TGTGCCAGTGCCACAGGATTCCACACCTACAATGAGCAGTTCTTC. Its translation is CASATGFHTYNEQFF. The chain carries TRBV5-5 and TRBJ2-1, with a tentative D call TRBD1 (5 bases). The V and J ends lost 8 bases and 2 bases respectively, with 17 bases between them. Germline CDR1 reads SGHKS; CDR2 reads YYEKEE (reference sequence). The CDR3 is made up of 15 amino acids.

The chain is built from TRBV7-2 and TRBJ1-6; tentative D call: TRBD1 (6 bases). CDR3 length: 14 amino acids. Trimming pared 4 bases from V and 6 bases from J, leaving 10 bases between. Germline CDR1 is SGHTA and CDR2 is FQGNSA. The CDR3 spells CASSSGDVNSPLHF. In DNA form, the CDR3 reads TGTGCCAGCAGCTCAGGGGATGTTAATTCACCCCTCCACTTT.

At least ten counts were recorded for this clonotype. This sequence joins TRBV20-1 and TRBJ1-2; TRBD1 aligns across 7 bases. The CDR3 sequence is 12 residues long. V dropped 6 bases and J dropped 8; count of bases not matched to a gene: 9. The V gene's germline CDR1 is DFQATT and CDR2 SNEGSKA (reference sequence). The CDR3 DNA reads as TGCAGTGCCATTCAGGGGGGGGAAGGCTACACCTTC. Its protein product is CSAIQGGEGYTF.

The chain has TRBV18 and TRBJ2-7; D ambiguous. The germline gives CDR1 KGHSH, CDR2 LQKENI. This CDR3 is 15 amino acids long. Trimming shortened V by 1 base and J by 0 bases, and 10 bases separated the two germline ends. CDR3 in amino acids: CASSPQGPSSYEQYF. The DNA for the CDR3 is TGTGCCAGCTCACCACAGGGCCCAAGCTCCTACGAGCAGTACTTC.

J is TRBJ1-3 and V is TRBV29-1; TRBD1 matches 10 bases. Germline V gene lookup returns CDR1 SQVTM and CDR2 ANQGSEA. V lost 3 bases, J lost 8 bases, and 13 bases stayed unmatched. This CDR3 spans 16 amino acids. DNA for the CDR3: TGCAGCGTTGATGAGGGGGGGACAGGGGCTGGCTACACCATATATTTT. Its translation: CSVDEGGTGAGYTIYF.

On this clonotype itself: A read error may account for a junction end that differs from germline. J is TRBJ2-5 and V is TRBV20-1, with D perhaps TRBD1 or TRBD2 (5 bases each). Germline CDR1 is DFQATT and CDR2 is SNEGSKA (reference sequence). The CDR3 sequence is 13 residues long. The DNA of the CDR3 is TGCAGTGCCAGCACTACGGTTAAGGGGACCCAGCACTTC. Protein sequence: CSASTTVKGTQHF.

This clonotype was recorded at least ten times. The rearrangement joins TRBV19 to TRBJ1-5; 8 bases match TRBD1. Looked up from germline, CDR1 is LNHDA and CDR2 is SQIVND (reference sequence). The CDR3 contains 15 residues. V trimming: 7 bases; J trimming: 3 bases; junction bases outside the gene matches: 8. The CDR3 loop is CASNRLTGDNQPQHF. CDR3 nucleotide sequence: TGTGCCAGTAACCGTTTGACAGGGGACAATCAGCCCCAGCATTTT.